The clone carrying this T cell receptor (beta chain) was seen once. Trimming took off 1 base at V and 2 bases at J, with 13 bases between the two ends. From germline, CDR1 is LGHNA and CDR2 YNFKEQ. CDR3 size: 16 residues. The data were taken from a study of Ad26.COV2.S vaccination and SARS-CoV-2 variants. Some clones are missing from TCRdb's copy, which holds only in-frame ones; the method was immunoSEQ multiplex PCR. The data show around 320,000 clones, approximately 86% seen once. Treatment described: roughly 20 received Ad26.COV2.S at low or high dose, single or two shots; several received placebo; per-sample allocation not given. Each sample was drawn 63 days after the first injection (of vaccine or placebo).

This specimen was peripheral blood, taken in a trial of Ad26.COV2.S vaccine versus placebo. The chain couples TRBV4-2 to TRBJ2-3; perhaps TRBD2 as D (6 bases). This clonotype was obtained from a person between 18 and 60 years old who received the Ad26.COV2.S COVID-19 vaccine or a placebo. The CDR3 coding sequence is TGTGCCAGCAGCCAAGCCGGGAGTACACACACAGATACGCAGTATTTT. Translating gives CASSQAGSTHTDTQYF.